The T cell receptor (beta chain) described here comes from a study of a mutant IDH1 vaccine in newly diagnosed glioma. Study-level information: Vaccine dosing followed radiotherapy by 4-6 weeks, or accompanied temozolomide cycles. Study-wide results and limits: Pseudoprogression appears to have had no connection to changes in top peripheral T cell clonotypes.

Trimming at V came to 3 bases and at J to 5 bases, leaving 7 bases not matched to a gene. Germline CDR1 is SGHDT and CDR2 is YYEEEE. The CDR3 contains 14 residues. The time point: week 47, end of study. Vaccinated patients received 300 ug of mutant IDH1 20-mer peptide per dose, with topical imiquimod. The assay was immunoSEQ multiplex PCR, and TCRdb's table has in-frame clones only and misses some. The table has tens of thousands of clones, 65% seen once; the top ten hold under 5.5%. This clone was counted only a few times. What it binds is not known. The source material was peripheral blood mononuclear cells (PBMCs), sampled from a glioma patient whose treatment included an IDH1 peptide vaccine. The chain uses TRBV5-6 and TRBJ1-2, with 7 positions matching TRBD1. The TCR comes from a man aged 35 to 55 with glioma. Some clones in this sample may be carry-over from other donors' samples. For the CDR3, the DNA is TGTGCCAGCAGCTCCAGGGGGACGAGGTATGGCTACACCTTC. Protein product: CASSSRGTRYGYTF.